This TCR beta chain originates from a study of OX40 agonist ivuxolimab in advanced cancers. The data were produced by immunoSEQ multiplex PCR, yet TCRdb's version contains in-frame clones alone and is incomplete. The sample holds roughly 70,000 clones, 91% seen once. This clone was observed a handful of times. There are 13 residues in the CDR3. Looked up from germline, CDR1 is MNHNS and CDR2 is SASEGT. V shed 4 bases and J shed 4 bases, with 8 bases lying between them. The sequence derives from an adult with an advanced solid tumor such as melanoma, head and neck, liver or kidney cancer. Sample: CD4+ or CD8+ T cells sorted from blood, taken in a trial of the OX40 agonist ivuxolimab. This chain uses TRBV6-1 with TRBJ1-5; no firm D call. CDR3 bases: TGTGCCAGCAGTGTGGACTATAATCAGCCCCAGCATTTT. This translates into CASSVDYNQPQHF.